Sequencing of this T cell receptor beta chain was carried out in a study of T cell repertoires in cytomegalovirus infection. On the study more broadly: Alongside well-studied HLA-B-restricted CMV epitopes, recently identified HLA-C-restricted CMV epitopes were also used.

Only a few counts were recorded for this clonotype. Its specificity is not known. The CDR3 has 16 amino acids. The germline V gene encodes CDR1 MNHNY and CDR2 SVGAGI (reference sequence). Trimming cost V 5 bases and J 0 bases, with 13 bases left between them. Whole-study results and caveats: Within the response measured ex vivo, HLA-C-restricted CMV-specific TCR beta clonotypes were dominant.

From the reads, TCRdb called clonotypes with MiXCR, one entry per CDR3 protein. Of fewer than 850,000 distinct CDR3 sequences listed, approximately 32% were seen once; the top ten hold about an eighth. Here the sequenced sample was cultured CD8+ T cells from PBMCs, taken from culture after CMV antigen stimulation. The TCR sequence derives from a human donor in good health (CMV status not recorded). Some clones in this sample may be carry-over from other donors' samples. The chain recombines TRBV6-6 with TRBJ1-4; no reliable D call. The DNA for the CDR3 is TGTGCCAGCAGTACCGGGAACCCAACAACTAATGAAAAACTGTTTTTT. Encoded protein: CASSTGNPTTNEKLFF.